This is a list of T cell receptor beta chains from one sample in a study of technical replicates of blood from a handful of donors. Sequenced by immunoSEQ multiplex PCR; TCRdb stores in-frame clones only, minus some. The sample has tens of thousands of clones; roughly nine tenths are singletons. The specimen sequenced was T cells isolated from PBMCs. The receptors here all came from a human donor in good health. The CDR3 runs from the conserved cysteine through the conserved F or W. D genes are given only for firm matches. The size entry is marked missing in some rows and otherwise reads once, few, many or a size class.

clone size	V gene	J gene	D gene	CDR3 DNA	CDR3 protein
NA	TRBV7-9	TRBJ1-5	NA	TGTGCCAGCAGCACGGTCAATCAGCCCCAGCATTTT	CASSTVNQPQHF
NA	TRBV28	TRBJ2-3	TRBD1	TGTGCCACCGGGGGACAGGGCGGCACAGATACGCAGTATTTT	CATGGQGGTDTQYF
NA	TRBV4-1	TRBJ2-3	TRBD2	TGCGCCAGCAGCCCTCACCCCCTGACTAGCGGGGGGCCCTGGGTGGCAGATACGCAGTATTTT	CASSPHPLTSGGPWVADTQYF
once	TRBV2	TRBJ2-7	NA	TGTGCCAGCAGTGAAGGGAAAAGCCCCCTACAGTACGAGCAGTACTTC	CASSEGKSPLQYEQYF
NA	TRBV2	TRBJ1-1	NA	TGTGCCAGCAGTTTCGTTTCCACTGAAGCTTTCTTT	CASSFVSTEAFF
NA	TRBV5-1	TRBJ2-2	TRBD2	TGCGCCAGCAGCTTGGCGGGGGGGCGAAACACCGGGGAGCTGTTTTTT	CASSLAGGRNTGELFF
NA	TRBV6-1	TRBJ2-1	TRBD1	TGTGCCAGCAGTGGGATTAACCGGGACAGACCCTACAATGAGCAGTTCTTC	CASSGINRDRPYNEQFF
NA	TRBV5-1	TRBJ2-3	TRBD1	TGCGCCAGCAGCTTATCCGGGACAGGTGCGGATACGCAGTATTTT	CASSLSGTGADTQYF
NA	TRBV27	TRBJ2-1	TRBD2	TGTGCCAGCACCCAAGAGACTAGCATACACAATGAGCAGTTCTTC	CASTQETSIHNEQFF
NA	TRBV6-5	TRBJ1-2	NA	TGTGCCAGCAGTTCCAGGGGAAGCTTC	CASSSRGSF
NA	TRBV9	TRBJ1-1	TRBD1	TGTGCCAGCAGCGTAGCGGGACAGTTGAACACTGAAGCTTTCTTT	CASSVAGQLNTEAFF
NA	TRBV10-3	TRBJ2-1	TRBD2	TGTGCCATCAGTGAGTCGGGGAGGGATGAGCAGTTCTTC	CAISESGRDEQFF
NA	TRBV5-1	TRBJ2-1	NA	TGCGCCAGCAGCTTGGGGCCCGCGGAGAGCTCCTACAATGAGCAGTTCTTC	CASSLGPAESSYNEQFF
NA	TRBV10-3	TRBJ2-5	TRBD2	TGTGCCATCAGTGATCAGCTAGCGGGAGGGCCAAGAGAGACCCAGTACTTC	CAISDQLAGGPRETQYF
once	TRBV9	TRBJ1-1	TRBD1	TGTGCCAGCAGCGTAGCGGGACAGGGGATTAACACTGAAGCTTTCTTT	CASSVAGQGINTEAFF
NA	TRBV5-4	TRBJ2-2	NA	TGTGCCAGCAGCTTGGGAGAAGCCGGGGAGCTGTTTTTT	CASSLGEAGELFF
NA	TRBV2	TRBJ2-1	TRBD1	TGTGCCAGCAGTGGACAGGGGGGGGATAATGAGCAGTTCTTC	CASSGQGGDNEQFF
NA	TRBV28	TRBJ1-1	NA	TGTGCCAGCAGTTTATCCTGGCTGGCCAGCGGATCTGGAGCTTTCTTT	CASSLSWLASGSGAFF
NA	TRBV7-9	TRBJ1-3	TRBD1	TGTGCCAGCAGCTCTCAGGGGGCTTGGGGAAACACCATATATTTT	CASSSQGAWGNTIYF
NA	TRBV7-9	TRBJ1-2	TRBD1	TGTGCCAGCAGCTTATACGGGACAGGGGTACAGGGCTACACCTTC	CASSLYGTGVQGYTF
NA	TRBV19	TRBJ1-5	NA	TGTGCCAGTAGTGTGACAGTTCAGCCCCAGCATTTT	CASSVTVQPQHF
NA	TRBV18	TRBJ2-7	TRBD1	TGTGCCAGCTCCCGAGGACAGGGGCCCTACGAGCAGTACTTC	CASSRGQGPYEQYF
NA	TRBV9	TRBJ1-1	TRBD1	TGTGCCAGCAGCTCATACAGGGGCCCGGTTGCTGAAGCTTTCTTT	CASSSYRGPVAEAFF
NA	TRBV6-4	TRBJ2-7	NA	TGTGCCAGCACCGCTCCCCCACAGGGCCTGAGCTCCTACGAGCAGTACTTC	CASTAPPQGLSSYEQYF
NA	TRBV7-9	TRBJ1-5	NA	TGTGCCAGCCAAACAGATAGCAATCAGCCCCAGCATTTT	CASQTDSNQPQHF
NA	TRBV4-2	TRBJ2-1	TRBD2	TGTGCCAGCAGCCAGCGGACTAGCGGGCCGAGGACTAGCTCCTACAATGAGCAGTTCTTC	CASSQRTSGPRTSSYNEQFF
NA	TRBV30	TRBJ2-1	NA	TGTGCCTCCACCCCTGGCGGATACTACAATGAGCAGTTCTTC	CASTPGGYYNEQFF
NA	TRBV5-1	TRBJ2-3	NA	TGCGCCAGCAGGCTTCTCCCCTTCGTGGTAACTAGATTAGGCACAGATACGCAGTATTTT	CASRLLPFVVTRLGTDTQYF
NA	TRBV19	TRBJ1-2	NA	TGTGCCAGTAGTATAGATACGGGAAACTATGGCTACACCTTC	CASSIDTGNYGYTF
NA	TRBV10-3	TRBJ2-1	NA	TGTGCCATCAGTGAGAACCCGGGGAGGGAGCAGTTCTTC	CAISENPGREQFF
NA	TRBV5-5	TRBJ1-2	TRBD1	TGTGCCAGCAGCTTGCGGATGCGGGACAGGGATGGCTACACCTTC	CASSLRMRDRDGYTF
NA	TRBV28	TRBJ1-4	NA	TGTGCCAGCAGCTGGCAAGGAAGTTTTTGGTCGGGTGAAAAACTGTTTTTT	CASSWQGSFWSGEKLFF
NA	TRBV7-9	TRBJ2-7	TRBD2	TGTGCCAGCAGCAGCGGGGACCAGTCACGACCTACGGTTTTC	CASSSGDQSRPTVF
NA	TRBV5-4	TRBJ2-1	NA	TGTGCCAGCAGCGATACCCTAGCAAATGAGCAGTTCTTC	CASSDTLANEQFF
NA	TRBV9	TRBJ2-6	NA	TGTGCCAGCAGCGTACGGGGAAGCGGGGCCAACGTCCTGACTTTC	CASSVRGSGANVLTF
NA	TRBV9	TRBJ2-5	NA	TGTGCCAGCAGCGGAGCCCAAGAGACCCAGTACTTC	CASSGAQETQYF
NA	TRBV4-2	TRBJ1-2	NA	TGTGCCAGCAGCCAAGAGGGACACCCTAACTATGGCTACACCTTC	CASSQEGHPNYGYTF
NA	TRBV21-1	TRBJ2-1	NA	TGTGCCAGCAGCTCCGGGAGCCCGGACAATGAGCAGTTCTTC	CASSSGSPDNEQFF
NA	TRBV6-1	TRBJ1-1	TRBD1	TGTGCCAGCAGCCCGACAGGGACGGGAACTGAAGCTTTCTTT	CASSPTGTGTEAFF
NA	TRBV7-9	TRBJ2-7	TRBD1	TGTGCCAGCAGCTTAGCAGACAGGGGCTACGAGCAGTACTTC	CASSLADRGYEQYF
NA	TRBV6-1	TRBJ2-2	TRBD2	TGTGCCAGCAGTGTTTCTGCGGGAGCCGGGGAGCTGTTTTTT	CASSVSAGAGELFF
NA	TRBV4-1	TRBJ1-1	NA	TGCGCCAGCAGTGTGGAGGGACGAAACACTGAAGCTTTCTTT	CASSVEGRNTEAFF
NA	TRBV5-4	TRBJ2-7	TRBD1	TGTGCCAGCAGCCCGGGCCTCGACAGGGGAAGTAACGAGCAGTACTTC	CASSPGLDRGSNEQYF
NA	TRBV4-1	TRBJ2-2	NA	TGCGCCAGCAGCCTCCGGACAACCGACTCCACCGGGGAGCTGTTTTTT	CASSLRTTDSTGELFF
NA	TRBV5-1	TRBJ2-1	TRBD2	TGCGCCAGCAGCTTGGAGGGAGGGAAGGGGGAGCAGTTCTTC	CASSLEGGKGEQFF
NA	TRBV7-9	TRBJ1-1	NA	TGTGCCAGCAGCTTAAGTCGCCCGGGCACTGAAGCTTTCTTT	CASSLSRPGTEAFF
NA	TRBV18	TRBJ1-1	NA	TGTGCCAGCTCACAAACCGAGGTGCACACTGAAGCTTTCTTT	CASSQTEVHTEAFF
NA	TRBV4-1	TRBJ2-2	TRBD1	TGCGCCAGCAGCCAAGGTAGAAGAGGGGGCAGGACCGGGGAGCTGTTTTTT	CASSQGRRGGRTGELFF
NA	TRBV19	TRBJ2-3	TRBD1	TGTGCCAGTAGTATCTCTACAGGGGGTTTTTTGTATTTT	CASSISTGGFLYF
NA	TRBV11-2	TRBJ2-7	TRBD2	TGTGCCAGCAGCTTAGGAGCGGGGGTCTACGAGCAGTACTTC	CASSLGAGVYEQYF
NA	TRBV6-5	TRBJ1-2	NA	TGTGCCAGCATGGGAGGAGGCGGAGCTAACTATGGCTACACCTTC	CASMGGGGANYGYTF
NA	TRBV27	TRBJ2-1	TRBD1	TGTGCCAGCAGTTTATGGGGACAGGGGAGTGAGCAGTTCTTC	CASSLWGQGSEQFF
NA	TRBV4-1	TRBJ1-2	TRBD1	TGCGCCAGCAGCCAAGTCCCCCACGGACAGGGGGCTGGCTACACCTTC	CASSQVPHGQGAGYTF
NA	TRBV2	TRBJ2-7	TRBD1	TGTGCCAGCAGTTATACAGGGGTCGAGCAGTACTTC	CASSYTGVEQYF
NA	TRBV27	TRBJ2-3	NA	TGTGCCAGCAGTTTGGGCGGGAACACAGATACGCAGTATTTT	CASSLGGNTDTQYF